Below are 5 T cell receptor beta chains sequenced from a single sample in a study of cytomegalovirus exposure and HLA in healthy donors. The method was immunoSEQ multiplex PCR; TCRdb's version includes in-frame clones alone and lacks a portion of them. The table records over 120,000 clones, 87% of them present only once. Sequenced: PBMCs. These receptors all stem from a man between 18 and 35 years old in good health and CMV-seropositive.

The chain has TRBV27 and TRBJ2-2; TRBD1 aligns across 11 bases. The length of the CDR3 is 16 residues. Germline trimming cut 5 bases from V and 7 bases from J; bases unmatched to any gene: 9. The germline V gene encodes CDR1 MNHEY and CDR2 SMNVEV (reference sequence). CDR3 DNA: TGTGCCAGCAGTCCCCTAGGGACAGGGGGAGTCGGGGAGCTGTTTTTT. As protein: CASSPLGTGGVGELFF.

V is TRBV4-1 and J is TRBJ1-2; 9 positions agree with TRBD1. The CDR3 runs 16 residues. V shed 2 bases and J 7 bases; nucleotides not matched to a gene: 11. Per germline, CDR1 MGHRA and CDR2 YSYEKL. The CDR3 reads CASSQWDRVVSGGYTF. CDR3 sequence (DNA): TGCGCCAGCAGCCAATGGGACAGGGTTGTTTCTGGTGGCTACACCTTC.

The chain employs TRBV5-1 and TRBJ2-1; TRBD1 matches at 8 bases. Per germline, CDR1 SGHRS and CDR2 YFSETQ. V gave up 0 bases and J gave up 8 bases; unmatched junction bases: 7. This CDR3 comprises 15 residues. CDR3 protein: CASSLGTGLVDEQFF. The CDR3 region has the DNA TGCGCCAGCAGCTTGGGGACAGGGTTGGTGGATGAGCAGTTCTTC.

V and J are TRBV11-2 and TRBJ2-3; 8 bases fit TRBD2. Germline values: CDR1 SGHAT, CDR2 FQNNGV. This CDR3 is built from 16 residues. Trimming removed 5 bases from V and 0 bases from J; junction bases left unmatched: 7. CDR3 residues: CASSAHGGGSTDTQYF. The CDR3 bases are TGTGCCAGCAGCGCCCACGGGGGGGGTAGCACAGATACGCAGTATTTT.

The genes are TRBV29-1 and TRBJ2-1; no reliable D call. V was shortened by 6 bases and J by 7 bases, with 22 bases between the two germline ends. The CDR3 extends over 15 amino acids. CDR1 is SQVTM, CDR2 ANQGSEA, per germline. CDR3 protein: CSVSPRLASGNEQFF. CDR3 DNA sequence: TGCAGCGTCTCTCCCCGATTAGCAAGTGGTAATGAGCAGTTCTTC.